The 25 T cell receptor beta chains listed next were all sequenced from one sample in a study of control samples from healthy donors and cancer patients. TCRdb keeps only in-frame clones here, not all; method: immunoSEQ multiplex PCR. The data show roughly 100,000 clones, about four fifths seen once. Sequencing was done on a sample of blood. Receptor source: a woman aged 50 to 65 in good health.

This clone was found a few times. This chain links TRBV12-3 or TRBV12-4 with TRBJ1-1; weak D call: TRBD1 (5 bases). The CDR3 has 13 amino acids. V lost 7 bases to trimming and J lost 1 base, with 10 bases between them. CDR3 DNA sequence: TGTGCCAGCATTGGAGGGGCGAACACTGAAGCTTTCTTT. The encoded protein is CASIGGANTEAFF.

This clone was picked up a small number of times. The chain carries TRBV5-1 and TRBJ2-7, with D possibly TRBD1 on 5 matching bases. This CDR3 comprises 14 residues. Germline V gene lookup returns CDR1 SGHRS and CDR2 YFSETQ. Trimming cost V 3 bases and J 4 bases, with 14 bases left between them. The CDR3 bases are TGCGCCAGCAGCTGGACAACGTACGGGTACGAGCAGTACTTC. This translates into CASSWTTYGYEQYF.

This CDR3 reads CASSEAGGTDTQYF. CDR3 nucleotides: TGTGCCAGCAGTGAGGCGGGGGGGACTGATACGCAGTATTTT. This rearrangement joins TRBV2 to TRBJ2-3, with 9 bases identical to TRBD2. V dropped 3 bases and J dropped 6; count of bases not matched to a gene: 4. The CDR3 is made up of 14 amino acids. Germline-derived CDR1 and CDR2 are SNHLY and FYNNEI.

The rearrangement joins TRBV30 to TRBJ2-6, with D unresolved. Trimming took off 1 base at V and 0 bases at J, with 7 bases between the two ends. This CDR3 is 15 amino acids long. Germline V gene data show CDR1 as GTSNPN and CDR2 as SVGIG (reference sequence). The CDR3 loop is CAWSGHSSGANVLTF. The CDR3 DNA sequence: TGTGCCTGGAGTGGCCACAGCTCTGGGGCCAACGTCCTGACTTTC.

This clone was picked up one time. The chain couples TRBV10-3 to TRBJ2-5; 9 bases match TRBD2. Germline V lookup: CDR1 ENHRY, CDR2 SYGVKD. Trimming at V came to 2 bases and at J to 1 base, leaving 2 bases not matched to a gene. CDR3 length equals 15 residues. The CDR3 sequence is CAISELAGPQETQYF. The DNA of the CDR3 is TGTGCCATCAGTGAGCTAGCGGGGCCCCAAGAGACCCAGTACTTC.

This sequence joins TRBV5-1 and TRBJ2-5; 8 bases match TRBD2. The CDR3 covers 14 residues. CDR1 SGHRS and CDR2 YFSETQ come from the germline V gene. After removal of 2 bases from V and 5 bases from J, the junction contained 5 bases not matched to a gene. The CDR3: CASSFSGGQETQYF. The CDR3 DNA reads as TGCGCCAGCAGCTTCAGCGGGGGCCAGGAGACCCAGTACTTC. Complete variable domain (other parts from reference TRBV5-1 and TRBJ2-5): KAGVTQTPRYLIKTRGQQVTLSCSPISGHRSVSWYQQTPGQGLQFLFEYFSETQRNKGNFPGRFSGRQFSNSRSEMNVSTLELGDSALYLCASSFSGGQETQYFGPGTRLLVL.

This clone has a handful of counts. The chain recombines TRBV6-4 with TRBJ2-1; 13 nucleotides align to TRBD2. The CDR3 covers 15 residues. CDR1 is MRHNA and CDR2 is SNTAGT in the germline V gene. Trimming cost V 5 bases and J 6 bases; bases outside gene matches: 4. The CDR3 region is CASSWTSGSLNEQFF. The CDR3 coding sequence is TGTGCCAGCAGTTGGACTAGCGGGAGCCTCAATGAGCAGTTCTTC.

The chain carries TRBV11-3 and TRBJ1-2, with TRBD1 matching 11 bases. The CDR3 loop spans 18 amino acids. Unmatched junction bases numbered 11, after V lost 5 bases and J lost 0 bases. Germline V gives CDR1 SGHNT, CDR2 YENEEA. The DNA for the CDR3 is TGTGCCAGCAGCCAAGGGGGGACAGGGGGACCCGCTAACTATGGCTACACCTTC. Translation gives CASSQGGTGGPANYGYTF.

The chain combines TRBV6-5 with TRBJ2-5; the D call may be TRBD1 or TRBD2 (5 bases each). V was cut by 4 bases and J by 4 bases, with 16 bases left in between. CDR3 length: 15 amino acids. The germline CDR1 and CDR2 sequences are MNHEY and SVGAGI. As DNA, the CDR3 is TGTGCCAGCAGTTCCCAGAGGGGTCCTCGAGAGACCCAGTACTTC. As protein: CASSSQRGPRETQYF.

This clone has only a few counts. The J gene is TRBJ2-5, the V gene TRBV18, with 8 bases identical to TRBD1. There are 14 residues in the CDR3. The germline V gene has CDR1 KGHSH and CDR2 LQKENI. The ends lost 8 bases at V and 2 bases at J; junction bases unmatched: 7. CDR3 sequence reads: CASTLNRGQETQYF. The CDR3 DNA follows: TGTGCCAGCACACTCAACAGGGGGCAAGAGACCCAGTACTTC.

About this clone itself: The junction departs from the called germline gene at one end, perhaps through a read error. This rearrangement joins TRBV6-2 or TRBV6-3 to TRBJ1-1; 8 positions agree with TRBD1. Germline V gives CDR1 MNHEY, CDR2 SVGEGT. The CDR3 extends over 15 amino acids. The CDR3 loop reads CASSPGTGANSEAFF. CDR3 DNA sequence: TGTGCCAGCAGTCCCGGGACAGGCGCGAACTCTGAAGCTTTCTTT.

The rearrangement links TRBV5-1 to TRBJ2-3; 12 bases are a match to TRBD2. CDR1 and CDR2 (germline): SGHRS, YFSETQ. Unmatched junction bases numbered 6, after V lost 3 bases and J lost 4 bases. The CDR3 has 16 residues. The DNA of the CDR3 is TGCGCCAGCAGCTACCGGACTAGCGGGGTCCCAGATACGCAGTATTTT. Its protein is CASSYRTSGVPDTQYF.

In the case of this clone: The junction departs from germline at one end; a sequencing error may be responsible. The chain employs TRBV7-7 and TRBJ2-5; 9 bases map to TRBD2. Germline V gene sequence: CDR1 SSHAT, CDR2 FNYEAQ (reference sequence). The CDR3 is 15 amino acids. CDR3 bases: TGTGCTAGCAGCCTCGGGGCGGGAGGGTTAGAGACCCAGTACTTC. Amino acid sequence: CASSLGAGGLETQYF. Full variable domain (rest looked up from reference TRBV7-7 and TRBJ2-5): GAGVSQSPRYKVTKRGQDVTLRCDPISSHATLYWYQQALGQGPEFLTYFNYEAQPDKSGLPSDRFSAERPEGSISTLTIQRTEQRDSAMYRCASSLGAGGLETQYFGPGTRLLVL.

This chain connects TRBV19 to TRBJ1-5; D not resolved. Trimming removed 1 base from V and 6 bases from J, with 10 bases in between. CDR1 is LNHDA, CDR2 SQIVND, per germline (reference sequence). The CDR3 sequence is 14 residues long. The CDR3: CASSIGFEVQPQHF. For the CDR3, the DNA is TGTGCCAGTAGTATAGGGTTTGAGGTTCAGCCCCAGCATTTT.

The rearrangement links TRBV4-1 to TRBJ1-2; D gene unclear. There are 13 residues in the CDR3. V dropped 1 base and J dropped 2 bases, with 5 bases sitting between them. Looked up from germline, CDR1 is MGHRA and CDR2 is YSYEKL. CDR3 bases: TGCGCCAGCAGCCAAGTAGAGAACTATGGCTACACCTTC. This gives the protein CASSQVENYGYTF.

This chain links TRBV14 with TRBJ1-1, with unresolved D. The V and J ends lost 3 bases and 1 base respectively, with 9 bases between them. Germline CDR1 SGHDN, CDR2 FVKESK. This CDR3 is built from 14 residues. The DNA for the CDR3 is TGTGCCAGCAGCCATGCAGGATGGAACACTGAAGCTTTCTTT. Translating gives CASSHAGWNTEAFF.

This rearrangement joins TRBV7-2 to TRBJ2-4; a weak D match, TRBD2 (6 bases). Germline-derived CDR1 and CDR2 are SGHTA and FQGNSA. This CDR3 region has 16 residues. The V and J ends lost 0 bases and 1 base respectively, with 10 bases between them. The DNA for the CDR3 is TGTGCCAGCAGCTTAGCGGGGGGAAGGGCCAAAAACATTCAGTACTTC. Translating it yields CASSLAGGRAKNIQYF. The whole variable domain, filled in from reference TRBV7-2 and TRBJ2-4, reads GAGVSQSPSNKVTEKGKDVELRCDPISGHTALYWYRQSLGQGLEFLIYFQGNSAPDKSGLPSDRFSAERTGGSVSTLTIQRTQQEDSAVYLCASSLAGGRAKNIQYFGAGTRLSVL.

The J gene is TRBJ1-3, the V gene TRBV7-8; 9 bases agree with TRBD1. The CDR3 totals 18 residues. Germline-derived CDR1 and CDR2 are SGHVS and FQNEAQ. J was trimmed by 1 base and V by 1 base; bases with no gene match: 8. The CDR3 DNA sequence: TGTGCCAGCAGCTTAGGGTGGCGGGACAGGGTATCTGGAAACACCATATATTTT. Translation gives CASSLGWRDRVSGNTIYF.

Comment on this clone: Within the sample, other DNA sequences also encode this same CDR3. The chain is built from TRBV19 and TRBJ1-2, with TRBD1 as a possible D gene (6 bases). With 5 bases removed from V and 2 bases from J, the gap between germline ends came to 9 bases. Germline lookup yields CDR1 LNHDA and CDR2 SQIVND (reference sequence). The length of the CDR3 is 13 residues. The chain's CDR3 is CASSPQGNYGYTF. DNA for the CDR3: TGTGCCAGTAGTCCTCAGGGGAACTATGGCTACACCTTC.

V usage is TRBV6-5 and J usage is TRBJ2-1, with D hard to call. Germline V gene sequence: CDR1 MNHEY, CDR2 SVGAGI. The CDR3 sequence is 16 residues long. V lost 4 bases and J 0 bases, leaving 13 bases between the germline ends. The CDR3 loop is CASSFLTRSSYNEQFF. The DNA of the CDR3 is TGTGCCAGCAGTTTTCTGACAAGGAGCTCCTACAATGAGCAGTTCTTC.

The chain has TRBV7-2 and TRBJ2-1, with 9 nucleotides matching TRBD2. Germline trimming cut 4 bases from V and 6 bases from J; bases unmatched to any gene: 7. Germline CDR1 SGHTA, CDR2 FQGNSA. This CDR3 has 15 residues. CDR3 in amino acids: CASSSSLAGVNEQFF. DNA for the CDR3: TGTGCCAGCAGCTCTTCCTTAGCGGGGGTCAATGAGCAGTTCTTC.

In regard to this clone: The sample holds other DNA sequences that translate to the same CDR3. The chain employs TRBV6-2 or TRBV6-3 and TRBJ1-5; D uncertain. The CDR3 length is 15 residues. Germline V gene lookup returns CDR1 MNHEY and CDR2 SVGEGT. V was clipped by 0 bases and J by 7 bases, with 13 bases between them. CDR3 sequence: CASSYSGRAGQPQHF. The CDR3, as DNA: TGTGCCAGCAGTTACTCCGGACGAGCTGGGCAGCCCCAGCATTTT.

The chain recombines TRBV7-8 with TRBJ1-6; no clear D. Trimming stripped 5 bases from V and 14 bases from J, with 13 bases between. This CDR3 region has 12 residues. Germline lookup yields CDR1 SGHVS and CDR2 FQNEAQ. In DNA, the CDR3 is TGTGCCAGCAGCCCCCCGGAGAACGCCCTCCACTTT. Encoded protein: CASSPPENALHF.

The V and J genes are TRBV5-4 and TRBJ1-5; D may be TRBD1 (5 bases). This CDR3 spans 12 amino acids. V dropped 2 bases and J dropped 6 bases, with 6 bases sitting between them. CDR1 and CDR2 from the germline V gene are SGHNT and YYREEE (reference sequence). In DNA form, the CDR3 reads TGTGCCAGCAGCTTCCAGGGTCAGCCCCAGCATTTT. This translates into CASSFQGQPQHF.

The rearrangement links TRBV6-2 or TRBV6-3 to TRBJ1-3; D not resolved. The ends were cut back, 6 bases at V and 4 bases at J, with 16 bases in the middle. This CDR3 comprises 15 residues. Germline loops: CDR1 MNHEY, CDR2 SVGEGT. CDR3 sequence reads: CASSPTGVRGNTIYF. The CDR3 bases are TGTGCCAGCAGCCCCACCGGCGTGAGAGGAAACACCATATATTTT.